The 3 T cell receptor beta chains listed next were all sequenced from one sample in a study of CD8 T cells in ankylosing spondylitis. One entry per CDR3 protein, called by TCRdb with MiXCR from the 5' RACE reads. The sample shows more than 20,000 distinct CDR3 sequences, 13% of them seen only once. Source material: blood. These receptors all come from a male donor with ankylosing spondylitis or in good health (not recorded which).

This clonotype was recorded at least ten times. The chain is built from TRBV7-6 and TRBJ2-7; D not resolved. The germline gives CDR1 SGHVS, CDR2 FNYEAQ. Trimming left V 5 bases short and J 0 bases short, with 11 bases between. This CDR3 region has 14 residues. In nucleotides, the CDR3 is TGTGCCAGCAGCACTTCCACAGACTCCTACGAGCAGTACTTC. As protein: CASSTSTDSYEQYF.

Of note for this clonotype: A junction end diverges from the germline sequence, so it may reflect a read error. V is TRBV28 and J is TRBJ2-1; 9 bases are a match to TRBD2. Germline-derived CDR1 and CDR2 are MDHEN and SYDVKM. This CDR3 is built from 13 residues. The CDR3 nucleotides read TGTGCCAGTAGTTTAACCGGCGGGGGGGGTCAGTTCTTC. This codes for CASSLTGGGGQFF.

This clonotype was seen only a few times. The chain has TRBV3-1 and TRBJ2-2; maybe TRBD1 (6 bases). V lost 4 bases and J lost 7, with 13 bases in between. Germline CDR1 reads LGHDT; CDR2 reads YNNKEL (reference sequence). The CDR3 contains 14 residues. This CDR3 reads CASSPDGQFGELFF. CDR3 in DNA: TGTGCCAGCAGCCCGGACGGACAGTTCGGGGAGCTGTTTTTT. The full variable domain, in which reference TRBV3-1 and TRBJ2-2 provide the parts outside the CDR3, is DTAVSQTPKYLVTQMGNDKSIKCEQNLGHDTMYWYKQDSKKFLKIMFSYNNKELIINETVPNRFSPKSPDKAHLNLHINSLELGDSAVYFCASSPDGQFGELFFGEGSRLTVL.